The present TCR beta chain was sequenced within a study of early T cells in non-severe SARS-CoV-2 infection. Overall study context: Unsorted whole-blood RNA was sequenced in bulk, leaving chains unpaired.

This clonotype showed up many times. Its matching antigen is unknown. Attached unique molecular identifiers marked individual cDNA molecules. TCRdb analysed the 5' RACE reads with MiXCR anew, one entry per CDR3 protein. The table records about 77,000 distinct CDR3 sequences, 8.5% to 10% of them present only once. Notes on the study in general: The VDJdb matching leaned toward anti-spike CD8 responses and overlooked private and CD4 specificities.

The CDR3 loop spans 13 amino acids. Sequenced input: whole blood. The TCR comes from an adult who was a healthcare worker with PCR-confirmed SARS-CoV-2 infection or an uninfected control (not recorded which). The chain couples TRBV21-1 to TRBJ2-5; TRBD1, as called in the table, went unchecked against the DNA. TRBV21-1 represents a pseudogene. Here the CDR3 reads CASWAGEAETQYF. The DNA for the CDR3 is TGTGCCAGCTGGGCAGGGGAGGCAGAGACCCAGTACTTC.